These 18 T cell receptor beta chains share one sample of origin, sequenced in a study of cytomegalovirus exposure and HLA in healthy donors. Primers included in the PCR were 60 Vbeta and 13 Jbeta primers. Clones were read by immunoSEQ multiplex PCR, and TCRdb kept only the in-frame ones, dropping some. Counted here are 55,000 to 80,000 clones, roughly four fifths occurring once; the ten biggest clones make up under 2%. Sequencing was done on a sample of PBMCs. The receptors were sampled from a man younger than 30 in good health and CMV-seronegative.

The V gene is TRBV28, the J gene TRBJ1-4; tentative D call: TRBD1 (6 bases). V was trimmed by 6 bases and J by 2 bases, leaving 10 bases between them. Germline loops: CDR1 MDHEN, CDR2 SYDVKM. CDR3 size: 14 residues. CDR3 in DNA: TGTGCCAGCAGAGAAGACAGGACTAATGAAAAACTGTTTTTT. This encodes CASREDRTNEKLFF. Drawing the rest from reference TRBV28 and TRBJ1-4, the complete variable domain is DVKVTQSSRYLVKRTGEKVFLECVQDMDHENMFWYRQDPGLGLRLIYFSYDVKMKEKGDIPEGYSVSREKKERFSLILESASTNQTSMYLCASREDRTNEKLFFGSGTQLSVL.

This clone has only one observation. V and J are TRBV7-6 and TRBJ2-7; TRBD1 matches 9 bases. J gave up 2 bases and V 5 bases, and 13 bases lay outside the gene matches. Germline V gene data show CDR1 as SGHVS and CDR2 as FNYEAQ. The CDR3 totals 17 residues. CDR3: CASSPRAGTGSAYEQYF. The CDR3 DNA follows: TGTGCCAGCAGCCCACGGGCCGGGACAGGGTCGGCCTACGAGCAGTACTTC.

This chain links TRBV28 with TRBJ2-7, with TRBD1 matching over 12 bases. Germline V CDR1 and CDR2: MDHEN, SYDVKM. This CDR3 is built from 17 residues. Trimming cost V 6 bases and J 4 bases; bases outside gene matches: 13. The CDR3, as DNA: TGTGCCAGCAGGTCCACCCCGGGACAGGGGGCTGTTTACGAGCAGTACTTC. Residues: CASRSTPGQGAVYEQYF.

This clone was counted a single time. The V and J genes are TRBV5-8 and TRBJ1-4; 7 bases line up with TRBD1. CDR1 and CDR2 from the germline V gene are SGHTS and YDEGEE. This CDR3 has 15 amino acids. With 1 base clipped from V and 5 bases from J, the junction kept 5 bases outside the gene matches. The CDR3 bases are TGTGCCAGCAGCTTGAGTGACAGGGCCAATGAAAAACTGTTTTTT. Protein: CASSLSDRANEKLFF.

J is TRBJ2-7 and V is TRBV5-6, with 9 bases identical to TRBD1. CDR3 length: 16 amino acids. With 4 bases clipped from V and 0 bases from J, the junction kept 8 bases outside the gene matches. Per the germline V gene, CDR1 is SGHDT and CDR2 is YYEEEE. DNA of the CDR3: TGTGCCAGCAGCCCGGGGACAGGGTCGGTCTCCTACGAGCAGTACTTC. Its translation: CASSPGTGSVSYEQYF. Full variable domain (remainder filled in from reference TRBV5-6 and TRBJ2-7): DAGVTQSPTHLIKTRGQQVTLRCSPKSGHDTVSWYQQALGQGPQFIFQYYEEEERQRGNFPDRFSGHQFPNYSSELNVNALLLGDSALYLCASSPGTGSVSYEQYFGPGTRLTVT.

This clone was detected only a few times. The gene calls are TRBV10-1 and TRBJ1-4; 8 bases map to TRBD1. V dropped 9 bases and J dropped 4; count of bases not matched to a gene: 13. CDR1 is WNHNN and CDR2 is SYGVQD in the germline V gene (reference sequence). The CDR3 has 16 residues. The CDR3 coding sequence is TGCGCCAGGTTCGGACAGGGTATACGCGGTAATGAAAAACTGTTTTTT. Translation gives CARFGQGIRGNEKLFF.

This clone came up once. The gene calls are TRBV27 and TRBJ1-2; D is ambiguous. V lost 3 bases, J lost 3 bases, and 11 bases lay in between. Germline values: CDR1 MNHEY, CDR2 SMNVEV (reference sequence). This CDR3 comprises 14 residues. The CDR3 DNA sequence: TGTGCCAGCAGTTTCTTTGGAGGTTACTATGGCTACACCTTC. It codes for CASSFFGGYYGYTF.

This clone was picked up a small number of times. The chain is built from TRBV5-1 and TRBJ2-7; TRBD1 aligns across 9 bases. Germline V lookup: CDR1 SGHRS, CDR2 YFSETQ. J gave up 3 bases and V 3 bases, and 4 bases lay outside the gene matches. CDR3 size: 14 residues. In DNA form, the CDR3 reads TGCGCCAGCAGCTGGTCGGGACAGGGCTACGAGCAGTACTTC. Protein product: CASSWSGQGYEQYF. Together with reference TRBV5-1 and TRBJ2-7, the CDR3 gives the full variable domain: KAGVTQTPRYLIKTRGQQVTLSCSPISGHRSVSWYQQTPGQGLQFLFEYFSETQRNKGNFPGRFSGRQFSNSRSEMNVSTLELGDSALYLCASSWSGQGYEQYFGPGTRLTVT.

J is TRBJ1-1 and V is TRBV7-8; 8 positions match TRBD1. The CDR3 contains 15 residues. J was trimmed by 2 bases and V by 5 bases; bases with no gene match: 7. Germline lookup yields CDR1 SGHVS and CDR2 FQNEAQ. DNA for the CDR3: TGTGCCAGCAGCCTAGACAGGGGCTTTAACACTGAAGCTTTCTTT. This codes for CASSLDRGFNTEAFF.

CDR3 sequence: CASSEFGTSDYEQYF. The CDR3 DNA is TGTGCCAGCAGTGAGTTCGGGACTAGCGATTACGAGCAGTACTTC. The rearrangement uses TRBV2 and TRBJ2-7; 10 nucleotides align to TRBD2. This CDR3 is built from 15 residues. Looked up from germline, CDR1 is SNHLY and CDR2 is FYNNEI. Trimming took 3 bases from V and 4 from J; bases not matched to a gene: 6.

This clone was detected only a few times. The CDR3 spells CASSIEGQRNTEAFF. The DNA for the CDR3 is TGTGCCAGTAGTATAGAGGGACAAAGGAACACTGAAGCTTTCTTT. This rearrangement joins TRBV19 to TRBJ1-1; D might be TRBD1 (6 bases). V lost 0 bases and J 1 base, leaving 9 bases between the germline ends. The CDR3 is 15 amino acids. Germline V gene sequence: CDR1 LNHDA, CDR2 SQIVND (reference sequence).

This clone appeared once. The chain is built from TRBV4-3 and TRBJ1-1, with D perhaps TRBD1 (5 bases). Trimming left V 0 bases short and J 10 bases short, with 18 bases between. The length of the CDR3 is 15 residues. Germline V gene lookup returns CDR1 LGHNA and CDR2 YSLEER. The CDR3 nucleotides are TGCGCCAGCAGCCAAGAACTGCGGGGGACTGTTTCAGCTTTCTTT. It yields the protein CASSQELRGTVSAFF.

The CDR3 loop is CASSTTEALGQATEAFF. In nucleotides, the CDR3 is TGTGCCAGCAGCACCACCGAGGCCCTGGGACAGGCCACTGAAGCTTTCTTT. This rearrangement joins TRBV5-4 to TRBJ1-1, with 8 bases identical to TRBD1. CDR1 is SGHNT, CDR2 YYREEE, per germline (reference sequence). Trimming removed 4 bases from V and 4 bases from J; junction bases left unmatched: 15. CDR3 length: 17 amino acids.

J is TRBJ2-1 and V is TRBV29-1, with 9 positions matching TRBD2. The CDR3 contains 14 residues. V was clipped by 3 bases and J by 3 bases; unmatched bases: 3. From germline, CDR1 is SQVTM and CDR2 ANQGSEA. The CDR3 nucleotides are TGCAGCGTTGAGGCGGGGGGGTTCTACAATGAGCAGTTCTTC. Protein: CSVEAGGFYNEQFF.

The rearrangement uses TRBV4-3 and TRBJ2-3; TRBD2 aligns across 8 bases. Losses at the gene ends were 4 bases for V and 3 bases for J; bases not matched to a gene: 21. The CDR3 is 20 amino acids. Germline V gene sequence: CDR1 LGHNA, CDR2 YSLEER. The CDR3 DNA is TGCGCCAGCAGCCCCTCCCGTCTTGGAGCGGGAGTAGGGGGGACAGATACGCAGTATTTT. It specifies CASSPSRLGAGVGGTDTQYF.

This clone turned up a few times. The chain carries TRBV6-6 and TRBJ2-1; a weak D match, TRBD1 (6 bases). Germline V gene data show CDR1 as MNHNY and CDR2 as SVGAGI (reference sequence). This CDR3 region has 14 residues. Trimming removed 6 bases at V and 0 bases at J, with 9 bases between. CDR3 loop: CASRGHISYNEQFF. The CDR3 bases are TGTGCCAGCAGGGGACATATCTCCTACAATGAGCAGTTCTTC.

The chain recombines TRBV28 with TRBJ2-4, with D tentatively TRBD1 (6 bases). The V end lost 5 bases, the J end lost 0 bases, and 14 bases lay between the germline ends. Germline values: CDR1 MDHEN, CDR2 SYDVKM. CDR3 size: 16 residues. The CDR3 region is CASSAPGTIAKNIQYF. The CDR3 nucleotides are TGTGCCAGCAGTGCACCCGGGACAATAGCCAAAAACATTCAGTACTTC.

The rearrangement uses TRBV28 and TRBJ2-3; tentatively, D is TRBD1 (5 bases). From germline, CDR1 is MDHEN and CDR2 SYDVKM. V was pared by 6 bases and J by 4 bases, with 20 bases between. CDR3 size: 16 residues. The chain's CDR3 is CASRRYRRRTPDTQYF. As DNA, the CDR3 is TGTGCCAGCAGGAGGTACAGGCGCCGAACCCCAGATACGCAGTATTTT.